This T cell receptor (beta chain) was profiled in a study of control samples from healthy donors and cancer patients. CDR3 length equals 14 residues. With 3 bases removed from V and 4 bases from J, the gap between germline ends came to 10 bases. Germline V gene data show CDR1 as KGHDR and CDR2 as SFDVKD. TCRdb keeps only in-frame clones here, not all; method: immunoSEQ multiplex PCR. The sample lists about 140,000 clones, 75% to 90% occurring once. V gene TRBV24-1 combines with J gene TRBJ2-3; maybe TRBD2 (6 bases). The sequence was obtained from a woman under 40 in good health. The material sequenced was blood. Here the CDR3 DNA reads TGTGCCACCAGTGATCCGGGCGGGGCAGATACGCAGTATTTT. Encoded protein: CATSDPGGADTQYF.